Sequencing of this T cell receptor beta chain was carried out in a study of blood T cell repertoires in COVID-19. Looking at the study overall: Material from acute and convalescent COVID-19 was sourced from the United States, Italy and Spain.

This clone has a single count. Under the authors' procedure: Reference gene primer amplification yielded estimated nucleated cell counts. Sequenced by immunoSEQ multiplex PCR; TCRdb stores in-frame clones only, minus some. The DNA was the basis for D and trimming; V, J and clone size are from that table. The table has 70,000 to 95,000 clones, 70% to 90% seen once; the top ten hold approximately 2.6%. This TCR was sampled from a man aged 50 to 60 with COVID-19, enrolled during active disease. Sequencing used peripheral blood.

For the CDR3, the DNA is TGTGCCAGTAGCGCCTGGGGACAGGGAACAGCTGGGGCCAACGTCCTGACTTTC. Translation: CASSAWGQGTAGANVLTF. The chain joins TRBV19 to TRBJ2-6; TRBD1 matches 9 bases. From germline, CDR1 is LNHDA and CDR2 SQIVND (reference sequence). The ends lost 6 bases at V and 2 bases at J; junction bases unmatched: 11. The CDR3 sequence is 18 residues long.